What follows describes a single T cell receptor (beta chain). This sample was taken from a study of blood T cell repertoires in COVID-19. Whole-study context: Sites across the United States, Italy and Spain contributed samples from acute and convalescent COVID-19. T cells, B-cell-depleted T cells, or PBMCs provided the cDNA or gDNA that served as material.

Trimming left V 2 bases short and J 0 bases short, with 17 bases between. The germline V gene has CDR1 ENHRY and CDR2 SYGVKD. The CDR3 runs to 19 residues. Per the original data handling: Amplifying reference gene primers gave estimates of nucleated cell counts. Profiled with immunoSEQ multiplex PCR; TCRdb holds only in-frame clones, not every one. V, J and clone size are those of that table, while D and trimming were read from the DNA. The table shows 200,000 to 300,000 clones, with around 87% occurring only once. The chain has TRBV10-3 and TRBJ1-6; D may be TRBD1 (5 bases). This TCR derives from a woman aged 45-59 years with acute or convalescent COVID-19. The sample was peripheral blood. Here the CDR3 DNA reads TGTGCCATCAGTGAGAGGGCGGCCAGGGCTAGCTCCTATAATTCACCCCTCCACTTT. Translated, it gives CAISERAARASSYNSPLHF.